This entry concerns a single T cell receptor beta chain. Its target is unknown. This entry is derived from a study of cytomegalovirus exposure and HLA in healthy donors. Study-wide results and limits: Association of a missense DCLRE1C variant with TCR beta V- and J-gene trimming was reported in a later analysis.

V trimming: 6 bases; J trimming: 7 bases; junction bases outside the gene matches: 8. CDR1 and CDR2 (germline): MDHEN, SYDVKM. The CDR3 spans 15 residues. Primers: 60 Vbeta forward and 13 Jbeta reverse. The assay was immunoSEQ multiplex PCR, and TCRdb's table has in-frame clones only and misses some. The table shows more than 150,000 clones, with approximately 71% occurring only once. The chain recombines TRBV28 with TRBJ2-1, with 11 bases matching TRBD2. Sequencing used PBMCs. The receptor comes from a woman between 40 and 55 years old in good health and CMV-seropositive. The CDR3 DNA reads TGTGCCAGCAGCCTGACTAGCGGGACTCGGAATGAGCAGTTCTTC. This gives the protein CASSLTSGTRNEQFF.